These 21 T cell receptor beta chains were all obtained from the same sample, sequenced in a study of T cells in Graves' hyperthyroidism and ophthalmopathy. The CDR3 regions of TCR beta were amplified from RNA transcripts. First-round RT-PCR with HTBI primers amplified the TCR CDR3 region. A single record per CDR3 protein comes from TCRdb applying MiXCR to the multiplex PCR reads. This sample carries about 400,000 distinct CDR3 sequences, less than 15% of them seen once, and the ten largest clones take roughly 8.3%. The material sequenced was blood. All receptors come from a woman younger than 30 with Graves' hyperthyroidism.

The chain employs TRBV6-2 or TRBV6-3 and TRBJ2-6; D not certain. V was trimmed by 5 bases and J by 0 bases, leaving 8 bases between them. The germline gives CDR1 MNHEY, CDR2 SVGEGT. The CDR3 runs 15 residues. The CDR3 spells CASSTLYSGANVLTF. CDR3 in DNA: TGTGCCAGCAGTACGCTCTACTCTGGGGCCAACGTCCTGACTTTC.

This clonotype turned up a few times. The gene calls are TRBV4-2 and TRBJ1-2; D is undetermined. The CDR3 is 16 amino acids. Trimming took off 4 bases at V and 4 bases at J, with 19 bases between the two ends. The germline CDR1 and CDR2 sequences are LGHNA and YNFKEQ. CDR3 residues: CASSRTAGTDSYGYTF. CDR3 coding DNA: TGTGCCAGCAGCCGGACGGCAGGAACGGATTCCTATGGCTACACCTTC.

This clonotype was picked up a small number of times. This chain uses TRBV3-1 with TRBJ2-7; 7 nucleotides align to TRBD1. Losses at the gene ends were 4 bases for V and 7 bases for J; bases not matched to a gene: 7. The CDR3 length is 13 residues. The germline CDR1 and CDR2 sequences are LGHDT and YNNKEL (reference sequence). As DNA, the CDR3 is TGTGCCAGCAGCCCCCATGACAGGGCGGAGCAGTACTTC. Its translation is CASSPHDRAEQYF.

This clonotype was seen more than once but under ten times. This chain connects TRBV7-8 to TRBJ1-2; perhaps TRBD1 as D (5 bases). With 11 bases removed from V and 1 base from J, the gap between germline ends came to 23 bases. The CDR3 runs 16 residues. In germline, CDR1 is SGHVS, CDR2 FQNEAQ. As DNA, the CDR3 is TGTGCCGGCGGGGGTAGTTCACGGGGAGATAACTATGGCTACACCTTC. Translation: CAGGGSSRGDNYGYTF.

This clonotype was seen a handful of times. This chain connects TRBV20-1 to TRBJ1-1; 10 nucleotides line up with TRBD1. V trimming: 5 bases; J trimming: 12 bases; junction bases outside the gene matches: 15. The CDR3 is 14 residues long. The V gene's germline CDR1 is DFQATT and CDR2 SNEGSKA (reference sequence). CDR3 in amino acids: CSASPRTGGVSTFF. Here the CDR3 DNA reads TGCAGTGCTTCTCCTAGGACAGGGGGAGTGAGCACTTTCTTT.

There are many counts of this clonotype. The chain carries TRBV7-8 and TRBJ2-3; weak D call: TRBD2 (5 bases). V dropped 5 bases and J dropped 1 base, with 19 bases sitting between them. The CDR3 length is 17 residues. Germline-derived CDR1 and CDR2 are SGHVS and FQNEAQ. For the CDR3, the DNA is TGTGCCAGCAGCGGAGAGGTCGGAGGAATGGGCACAGATACGCAGTATTTT. It specifies CASSGEVGGMGTDTQYF.

This clonotype came up many times. The chain employs TRBV5-1 and TRBJ2-3, with 12 bases fitting TRBD2. Germline CDR1 SGHRS, CDR2 YFSETQ. J gave up 2 bases and V 3 bases, and 4 bases lay outside the gene matches. This CDR3 is 16 amino acids long. The CDR3 region has the DNA TGCGCCAGCAGCTCTTGGACTAGCGGGATCACAGATACGCAGTATTTT. Its translation: CASSSWTSGITDTQYF.

This clonotype was found many times. This chain connects TRBV12-3 or TRBV12-4 to TRBJ2-5, with 7 bases that match TRBD2. V shed 7 bases and J 5 bases; nucleotides not matched to a gene: 10. This CDR3 is 14 amino acids long. The CDR3 protein is CASTGGLTRETQYF. The CDR3 bases are TGTGCCAGCACGGGAGGTCTTACCCGGGAGACCCAGTACTTC.

The gene calls are TRBV6-1 and TRBJ1-6; maybe TRBD1 (5 bases). The CDR3 loop spans 15 amino acids. Per germline, CDR1 MNHNS and CDR2 SASEGT. V was clipped by 6 bases and J by 5 bases, with 14 bases between them. This CDR3 is CASREGPVNNSPLHF. CDR3 nucleotide sequence: TGTGCCAGCAGGGAGGGACCGGTCAATAATTCACCCCTCCACTTT.

The V gene is TRBV15, the J gene TRBJ2-1, with no clear D. The CDR3 has 15 residues. Trimming removed 8 bases at V and 0 bases at J, with 14 bases between. Per the germline V gene, CDR1 is LNHNV and CDR2 is YYDKDF (reference sequence). This chain's CDR3 is CATRRHSSSYNEQFF. CDR3 sequence (DNA): TGTGCCACCCGACGACATTCGAGCTCCTACAATGAGCAGTTCTTC.

The J gene is TRBJ2-7, the V gene TRBV9; D is undetermined. V lost 0 bases to trimming and J lost 0 bases, with 7 bases between them. The CDR3 consists of 14 residues. The germline gives CDR1 SGDLS, CDR2 YYNGEE. As DNA, the CDR3 is TGTGCCAGCAGCGTAGGCAGGATCTCCTACGAGCAGTACTTC. Encoded protein: CASSVGRISYEQYF. The full variable domain, completed using reference TRBV9 and TRBJ2-7, is DSGVTQTPKHLITATGQRVTLRCSPRSGDLSVYWYQQSLDQGLQFLIQYYNGEERAKGNILERFSAQQFPDLHSELNLSSLELGDSALYFCASSVGRISYEQYFGPGTRLTVT.

This clonotype was seen a handful of times. The chain combines TRBV24-1 with TRBJ1-5; no clear D. The length of the CDR3 is 12 residues. Germline V gives CDR1 KGHDR, CDR2 SFDVKD. V was shortened by 0 bases and J by 6 bases, with 2 bases between the two germline ends. CDR3 sequence: CATSDLGQPQHF. CDR3 DNA: TGTGCCACCAGTGATTTGGGTCAGCCCCAGCATTTT.

This clonotype was counted a single time. The rearrangement links TRBV28 to TRBJ2-3, with D hard to call. The V gene lost 6 bases and the J gene lost 1 base, with 17 bases spanning the gap. Germline CDR1 is MDHEN and CDR2 is SYDVKM. CDR3 length: 16 amino acids. The CDR3 is CASRPWVTDRTDTQYF. For the CDR3, the DNA is TGTGCCAGCAGACCCTGGGTGACGGACCGCACAGATACGCAGTATTTT.

This clonotype has ten or more counts. The rearrangement joins TRBV3-1 to TRBJ2-7; D call uncertain. Looked up from germline, CDR1 is LGHDT and CDR2 is YNNKEL (reference sequence). V lost 2 bases and J 5 bases, leaving 4 bases between the germline ends. CDR3 size: 11 residues. CDR3 amino acids: CASSQTHEQYF. The CDR3 DNA reads as TGTGCCAGCAGCCAAACGCACGAGCAGTACTTC.

A few counts support this clonotype. The V and J genes are TRBV19 and TRBJ2-7; D is uncertain. The V and J ends lost 4 bases and 4 bases respectively, with 14 bases between them. Germline-derived CDR1 and CDR2 are LNHDA and SQIVND (reference sequence). The CDR3 length is 14 residues. As DNA, the CDR3 is TGTGCCAGTAGTAGGCTTGCAACACCTTACGAGCAGTACTTC. The encoded protein is CASSRLATPYEQYF.

This clonotype has a count of ten or more. The chain carries TRBV11-3 and TRBJ2-7, with TRBD1 as a possible D gene (5 bases). The germline CDR1 and CDR2 sequences are SGHNT and YENEEA. V was trimmed by 4 bases and J by 3 bases, leaving 13 bases between them. CDR3 size: 14 residues. Written as DNA, the CDR3 is TGTGCCAGCAGCTCCCCAGGGTCGGTCTACGAGCAGTACTTC. Its translation is CASSSPGSVYEQYF. Drawing the rest from reference TRBV11-3 and TRBJ2-7, the complete variable domain is EAGVVQSPRYKIIEKKQPVAFWCNPISGHNTLYWYLQNLGQGPELLIRYENEEAVDDSQLPKDRFSAERLKGVDSTLKIQPAELGDSAVYLCASSSPGSVYEQYFGPGTRLTVT.

This clonotype was detected many times. The rearrangement uses TRBV5-8 and TRBJ2-5; TRBD2 agrees at 8 bases. V shed 3 bases, J shed 2 bases, and the junction held 6 bases outside the gene matches. Germline lookup yields CDR1 SGHTS and CDR2 YDEGEE. The CDR3 has 15 residues. CDR3 sequence (DNA): TGTGCCAGCAGCTACAACGGGGGGGGTCAAGAGACCCAGTACTTC. Protein sequence: CASSYNGGGQETQYF.

This clonotype showed up many times. This sequence joins TRBV20-1 and TRBJ1-2; D possibly corresponds to TRBD1 (5 bases). Germline V gene lookup returns CDR1 DFQATT and CDR2 SNEGSKA (reference sequence). V was shortened by 3 bases and J by 4 bases, with 15 bases between the two germline ends. There are 14 residues in the CDR3. Here the CDR3 reads CSARGPLTSYGYTF. The DNA of the CDR3 is TGCAGTGCTAGGGGGCCGTTAACCTCCTATGGCTACACCTTC.

This clonotype was seen many times. V usage is TRBV7-6 and J usage is TRBJ1-4; 11 bases match TRBD1. Germline V gives CDR1 SGHVS, CDR2 FNYEAQ. The CDR3 runs to 15 residues. Germline trimming cut 6 bases from V and 5 bases from J; bases unmatched to any gene: 5. CDR3: CASRSGQGANEKLFF. CDR3 DNA sequence: TGTGCCAGCAGATCCGGACAGGGGGCAAATGAAAAACTGTTTTTT.

This clonotype was picked up many times. The CDR3 reads CSVPDHEAFF. The CDR3, as DNA: TGCAGCGTCCCGGACCATGAAGCTTTCTTT. The genes are TRBV29-1 and TRBJ1-1, with D unclear. The CDR3 length is 10 residues. CDR1 is SQVTM, CDR2 ANQGSEA, per germline. Trimming cost V 6 bases and J 7 bases, with 9 bases left between them.

V gene TRBV27 combines with J gene TRBJ2-3, with a weak D call TRBD1 (6 bases). The germline V gene encodes CDR1 MNHEY and CDR2 SMNVEV (reference sequence). V lost 4 bases and J 5 bases, leaving 10 bases between the germline ends. This CDR3 has 13 amino acids. DNA of the CDR3: TGTGCCAGCAGTTCAGGGGCGATAGATACGCAGTATTTT. Protein: CASSSGAIDTQYF.